This is a list of T cell receptor beta chains from one sample in a study of blood T cell repertoires in COVID-19. This table comes from immunoSEQ multiplex PCR, and its TCRdb copy is limited to in-frame clones, with some not included. The repertoire consists of around 55,000 clones, with less than 95% occurring once and the leading ten covering 5.5% to 7.5%. Sample: peripheral blood. These receptor sequences come from a man aged 35-49 years with acute or convalescent COVID-19. Each CDR3 is given with its conserved first and last residue. A D gene is named only where the DNA matches it firmly. Rows may omit the clone size; those that give it use once, few, many or a size class.

D: NA
J: TRBJ2-5
V: TRBV5-1
size: NA
CDR3: CASSLQVQETQYF
DNA: TGCGCCAGCAGCTTGCAGGTCCAAGAGACCCAGTACTTC

D: TRBD2
J: TRBJ2-2
V: TRBV30
size: NA
CDR3: CAWSDRLAIAGELFF
DNA: TGTGCCTGGAGTGACAGACTAGCGATCGCCGGGGAGCTGTTTTTT

D: TRBD1
J: TRBJ2-1
V: TRBV6-5
size: NA
CDR3: CASSYLGRGNEQFF
DNA: TGTGCCAGCAGTTACCTTGGCAGGGGGAATGAGCAGTTCTTC

D: NA
J: TRBJ1-4
V: TRBV5-1
size: NA
CDR3: CASSLQGRGEKLFF
DNA: TGCGCCAGCAGCTTGCAGGGGAGGGGTGAAAAACTGTTTTTT

D: NA
J: TRBJ2-2
V: TRBV6-6
size: NA
CDR3: CASSPLDNTGELFF
DNA: TGTGCCAGCAGTCCTCTAGACAACACCGGGGAGCTGTTTTTT

D: TRBD1
J: TRBJ1-1
V: TRBV7-9
size: NA
CDR3: CASRRQGTNTEAFF
DNA: TGTGCCAGCAGGAGACAGGGGACGAACACTGAAGCTTTCTTT

D: NA
J: TRBJ2-2
V: TRBV11-2
size: NA
CDR3: CASSLDRGNTGELFF
DNA: TGTGCCAGCAGCTTAGACAGGGGAAACACCGGGGAGCTGTTTTTT

D: NA
J: TRBJ2-7
V: TRBV20-1
size: NA
CDR3: CSASRGDSLVYEQYF
DNA: TGCAGTGCTAGTCGAGGGGACTCCCTGGTCTACGAGCAGTACTTC

D: NA
J: TRBJ2-7
V: TRBV30
size: NA
CDR3: CAWSLTREPYEQYF
DNA: TGTGCCTGGAGTCTGACTAGAGAGCCCTACGAGCAGTACTTC

D: TRBD2
J: TRBJ2-1
V: TRBV19
size: once
CDR3: CASSRLAYGNEQFF
DNA: TGTGCCAGTAGTAGACTAGCTTACGGCAATGAGCAGTTCTTC

D: TRBD2
J: TRBJ2-3
V: TRBV5-4
size: NA
CDR3: CASSFSGRAGSTDTQYF
DNA: TGTGCCAGCAGCTTTAGCGGGAGGGCGGGGAGCACAGATACGCAGTATTTT